Listed here are 20 T cell receptor beta chains from one sample, sequenced in a study of OX40 agonist ivuxolimab in advanced cancers. Library preparation employed the immunoSEQ multiplex PCR assay. This immuneACCESS table, as held by TCRdb, lists in-frame sequences with V and J called but not all clones. Of the missing ones, under half trace to an unresolved V gene in checked studies; the others have no known cause. In this sample the table shows 55,000 to 65,000 clones, about 81% of which occur a single time. Roughly 1.9% of the sample is held by the ten biggest clonotypes. This specimen consisted of CD4+ or CD8+ T cells sorted from blood, obtained in a trial of the OX40 agonist ivuxolimab. The source of these receptors is an adult with an advanced solid tumor such as melanoma, head and neck, liver or kidney cancer.

V is TRBV5-3 and J is TRBJ2-7; TRBD1 or TRBD2 may be the D gene (5 bases each). TRBV5-3 counts as an open reading frame of uncertain function. CDR3 size: 13 residues. V lost 8 bases and J lost 0, with 12 bases in between. The CDR3 protein is CASKGPDSYEQYF. CDR3 in DNA: TGTGCCAGCAAGGGACCGGACTCCTACGAGCAGTACTTC.

J is TRBJ2-1 and V is TRBV18; the D is unclear. Trimming shortened V by 8 bases and J by 0 bases, and 11 bases separated the two germline ends. The CDR3 totals 14 residues. CDR1 is KGHSH and CDR2 is LQKENI in the germline V gene. The CDR3 region has the DNA TGTGCCAGCGCGTGGGGTAGCTCCTACAATGAGCAGTTCTTC. Its translation: CASAWGSSYNEQFF.

The genes are TRBV9 and TRBJ2-2; D is unresolved. V lost 3 bases and J 6 bases, leaving 9 bases between the germline ends. The CDR3 consists of 13 residues. The germline CDR1 and CDR2 sequences are SGDLS and YYNGEE. For the CDR3, the DNA is TGTGCCAGCAGCGCCCCTAATTCCGGGGAGCTGTTTTTT. This encodes CASSAPNSGELFF.

The chain employs TRBV15 and TRBJ1-5; D uncertain. Germline CDR1 reads LNHNV; CDR2 reads YYDKDF (reference sequence). The CDR3 spans 17 residues. With 1 base removed from V and 0 bases from J, the gap between germline ends came to 13 bases. CDR3 in amino acids: CATSRGFGTDSNQPQHF. As DNA, the CDR3 is TGTGCCACCAGCAGAGGTTTCGGAACCGATAGCAATCAGCCCCAGCATTTT. Variable domain in full (rest from reference TRBV15 and TRBJ1-5): DAMVIQNPRYQVTQFGKPVTLSCSQTLNHNVMYWYQQKSSQAPKLLFHYYDKDFNNEADTPDNFQSRRPNTSFCFLDIRSPGLGDTAMYLCATSRGFGTDSNQPQHFGDGTRLSIL.

The V and J genes are TRBV19 and TRBJ2-3, with a possible D match to TRBD2 (6 bases). The germline CDR1 and CDR2 sequences are LNHDA and SQIVND (reference sequence). The CDR3 totals 15 residues. V was trimmed by 2 bases and J by 4 bases, leaving 13 bases between them. The CDR3 is CASSIRPLAPDTQYF. The CDR3 DNA reads TGTGCCAGTAGTATAAGACCTCTAGCGCCAGATACGCAGTATTTT.

V is TRBV9 and J is TRBJ1-6; TRBD1 matches 10 bases. The germline CDR1 and CDR2 sequences are SGDLS and YYNGEE. V shed 3 bases and J 7 bases; nucleotides not matched to a gene: 1. This CDR3 has 14 residues. In nucleotides, the CDR3 is TGTGCCAGCAGCGGGACAGGGGGAAATTCACCCCTCCACTTT. As protein: CASSGTGGNSPLHF. Variable domain in full (rest from reference TRBV9 and TRBJ1-6): DSGVTQTPKHLITATGQRVTLRCSPRSGDLSVYWYQQSLDQGLQFLIQYYNGEERAKGNILERFSAQQFPDLHSELNLSSLELGDSALYFCASSGTGGNSPLHFGNGTRLTVT.

This clone has more than one count but fewer than ten. V is TRBV18 and J is TRBJ1-4, with 8 bases lining up with TRBD1. Looked up from germline, CDR1 is KGHSH and CDR2 is LQKENI. The CDR3 has 20 amino acids. After removal of 2 bases from V and 3 bases from J, the junction contained 17 bases not matched to a gene. DNA of the CDR3: TGTGCCAGCTCACCAAGTGCCGCACGGGCAGGGGGCGAAGCTAATGAAAAACTGTTTTTT. This encodes CASSPSAARAGGEANEKLFF.

In this sample, this clone turned up many times. The chain carries TRBV27 and TRBJ2-7, with TRBD2 identical over 9 bases. CDR1 is MNHEY and CDR2 is SMNVEV in the germline V gene (reference sequence). Unmatched junction bases numbered 7, after V lost 5 bases and J lost 2 bases. The CDR3 is made up of 15 amino acids. As DNA, the CDR3 is TGTGCCAGCAGTCCCCTAGCGGGACGAACCTACGAGCAGTACTTC. Protein: CASSPLAGRTYEQYF.

This clone was counted once. This chain's CDR3 is CSVAGGMETQYF. Written as DNA, the CDR3 is TGCAGCGTTGCAGGGGGAATGGAGACCCAGTACTTC. This chain connects TRBV29-1 to TRBJ2-5; TRBD1 matches at 7 bases. This CDR3 is 12 amino acids long. V was clipped by 4 bases and J by 5 bases; unmatched bases: 4. Germline lookup yields CDR1 SQVTM and CDR2 ANQGSEA.

V usage is TRBV2 and J usage is TRBJ2-7; no clear D gene. Trimming shortened V by 10 bases and J by 3 bases, and 13 bases separated the two germline ends. Germline V gives CDR1 SNHLY, CDR2 FYNNEI. There are 12 residues in the CDR3. The CDR3 loop is CANLTPVYEQYF. CDR3 nucleotide sequence: TGTGCCAACCTAACCCCCGTCTACGAGCAGTACTTC.

The genes are TRBV19 and TRBJ1-2; tentative D call: TRBD1 (6 bases). The V end lost 4 bases, the J end lost 4 bases, and 16 bases lay between the germline ends. The CDR3 loop spans 15 amino acids. Germline-derived CDR1 and CDR2 are LNHDA and SQIVND (reference sequence). Written as DNA, the CDR3 is TGTGCCAGTAGTACCGGGGGGCAACGTGCCTATGGCTACACCTTC. Its protein is CASSTGGQRAYGYTF.

The CDR3 here is CSVEDPGEAFF. CDR3 in DNA: TGCAGCGTTGAAGATCCAGGGGAAGCTTTCTTT. The chain links TRBV29-1 to TRBJ1-1, with D perhaps TRBD1 (5 bases). In germline, CDR1 is SQVTM, CDR2 ANQGSEA. The CDR3 extends over 11 amino acids. V was shortened by 0 bases and J by 8 bases, with 7 bases between the two germline ends.

This sequence joins TRBV5-1 and TRBJ1-5; unclear D gene. The CDR3 extends over 15 amino acids. V lost 0 bases and J 0 bases, leaving 7 bases between the germline ends. From germline, CDR1 is SGHRS and CDR2 YFSETQ. The CDR3 region has the DNA TGCGCCAGCAGCTTGGCGGGGTATAGCAATCAGCCCCAGCATTTT. Protein: CASSLAGYSNQPQHF.

The chain recombines TRBV6-4 with TRBJ2-1, with 8 nucleotides matching TRBD2. Unmatched junction bases numbered 4, after V lost 6 bases and J lost 3 bases. The CDR3 contains 14 residues. The germline gives CDR1 MRHNA, CDR2 SNTAGT. CDR3 residues: CASSPSGLYNEQFF. The CDR3 region has the DNA TGTGCCAGCAGCCCTAGCGGGCTCTACAATGAGCAGTTCTTC.

V is TRBV11-2 and J is TRBJ1-1; 7 positions agree with TRBD1. Trimming removed 10 bases from V and 1 base from J; junction bases left unmatched: 12. The germline gives CDR1 SGHAT, CDR2 FQNNGV. The CDR3 extends over 15 amino acids. The CDR3, as DNA: TGTGCCACCAAAGGGGCCCAGGGGGGGAACACTGAAGCTTTCTTT. Amino acids: CATKGAQGGNTEAFF. Full variable domain (rest looked up from reference TRBV11-2 and TRBJ1-1): EAGVAQSPRYKIIEKRQSVAFWCNPISGHATLYWYQQILGQGPKLLIQFQNNGVVDDSQLPKDRFSAERLKGVDSTLKIQPAKLEDSAVYLCATKGAQGGNTEAFFGQGTRLTVV.

The J gene is TRBJ2-1, the V gene TRBV11-3; TRBD1 matches at 9 bases. CDR1 is SGHNT and CDR2 is YENEEA in the germline V gene. J gave up 5 bases and V 1 base, and 9 bases lay outside the gene matches. The CDR3 is 17 amino acids. The CDR3 DNA sequence: TGTGCCAGCAGCTTAGGCACCGGGACAGGGCAGGACAATGAGCAGTTCTTC. Translation: CASSLGTGTGQDNEQFF.

The chain carries TRBV28 and TRBJ2-6; TRBD1 is a possible D gene (5 bases). This CDR3 comprises 14 residues. V dropped 6 bases and J dropped 0 bases, with 6 bases sitting between them. Germline V CDR1 and CDR2: MDHEN, SYDVKM. CDR3 region: CASRTASGANVLTF. CDR3 nucleotide sequence: TGTGCCAGCAGGACAGCCTCTGGGGCCAACGTCCTGACTTTC. Looking up the rest from reference TRBV28 and TRBJ2-6 gives the full variable domain: DVKVTQSSRYLVKRTGEKVFLECVQDMDHENMFWYRQDPGLGLRLIYFSYDVKMKEKGDIPEGYSVSREKKERFSLILESASTNQTSMYLCASRTASGANVLTFGAGSRLTVL.

The genes are TRBV23-1 and TRBJ2-6; the match to TRBD1 covers 12 bases. TRBV23-1 is designated an ORF whose function remains uncertain. The junction had 11 bases not matched to a gene; V was cut back by 7 bases and J by 4 bases. This CDR3 has 18 residues. The CDR3 coding sequence is TGCGCCAGCACTGAACCGGGACAGGGGGCGCAAGGGGCCAACGTCCTGACTTTC. Protein sequence: CASTEPGQGAQGANVLTF.

This clone was recorded once. This chain connects TRBV5-1 to TRBJ1-1; 10 bases align to TRBD1. V trimming: 0 bases; J trimming: 4 bases; junction bases outside the gene matches: 3. Germline CDR1 and CDR2: SGHRS and YFSETQ. This CDR3 comprises 15 residues. In nucleotides, the CDR3 is TGCGCCAGCAGCTTGGAGGGGACAGGGGCCACTGAAGCTTTCTTT. Its protein product is CASSLEGTGATEAFF.

The chain uses TRBV2 and TRBJ1-5, with D unresolved. The CDR3 has 15 residues. Trimming stripped 4 bases from V and 0 bases from J, with 10 bases between. The V gene's germline CDR1 is SNHLY and CDR2 FYNNEI. CDR3 sequence: CASSVLRASNQPQHF. CDR3 nucleotide sequence: TGTGCCAGCAGTGTGCTGCGGGCTAGCAATCAGCCCCAGCATTTT.